This T cell receptor (beta chain) emerged from a study of molecular identifiers for immune sequencing clone quantification. Study details: Replicate RNA from about 19,000 or 110,000 naive CD8 T cells formed five aliquots; four were sequenced. Study-wide points: For effector cells, clones above 20 RNA copies held over 99% of molecules; for naive cells, under 1%.

Researchers sorted naive CD8 T cells as cells that were CD8+CD4-CCR7+CD45RA+. This clonotype was seen once. Antigen specificity is unknown. The authors built bulk TCR libraries by previously described methods with listed TCR primers. Each CDR3 protein gets one entry after TCRdb re-called the PCR reads with MiXCR. The sample lists roughly 320,000 distinct CDR3 sequences; 24% were seen once. The TCR was taken from a human donor in good health. Some libraries in this study had Jurkat cell RNA spiked in. Material: naive CD8+ T cells from blood, with Jurkat cell RNA spiked in. Subset reported: FACS-sorted CD8+CD4-CCR7+CD45RA+ naive T cells.

CDR3 sequence (DNA): TGTGCCACGGGGGCCGGCGGGAACCCCTACGAGCAGTACTTC. This sequence encodes CATGAGGNPYEQYF. The chain couples TRBV19 to TRBJ2-7; either TRBD1 or TRBD2 may fit D (6 bases each). Germline assignment: CDR1 LNHDA and CDR2 SQIVND (reference sequence). The length of the CDR3 is 14 residues. V lost 10 bases, J lost 2 bases, and 18 bases lay in between. The full variable domain, with the rest looked up from reference TRBV19 and TRBJ2-7, is DGGITQSPKYLFRKEGQNVTLSCEQNLNHDAMYWYRQDPGQGLRLIYYSQIVNDFQKGDIAEGYSVSREKKESFPLTVTSAQKNPTAFYLCATGAGGNPYEQYFGPGTRLTVT.